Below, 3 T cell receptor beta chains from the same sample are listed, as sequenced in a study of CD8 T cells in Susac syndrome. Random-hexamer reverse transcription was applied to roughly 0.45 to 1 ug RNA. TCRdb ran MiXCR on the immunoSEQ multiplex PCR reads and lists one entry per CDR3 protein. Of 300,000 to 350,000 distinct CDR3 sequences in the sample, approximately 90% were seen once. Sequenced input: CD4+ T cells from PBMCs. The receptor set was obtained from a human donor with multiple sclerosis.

The chain's CDR3 is CASSLWTGNSNQPQHF. CDR3 coding DNA: TGTGCCAGCAGCTTGTGGACGGGAAATAGCAATCAGCCCCAGCATTTT. The J gene is TRBJ1-5, the V gene TRBV5-6; D is undetermined. CDR1 and CDR2 (germline): SGHDT, YYEEEE. CDR3 length: 16 amino acids. V gave up 1 base and J gave up 0 bases, with 11 bases separating them.

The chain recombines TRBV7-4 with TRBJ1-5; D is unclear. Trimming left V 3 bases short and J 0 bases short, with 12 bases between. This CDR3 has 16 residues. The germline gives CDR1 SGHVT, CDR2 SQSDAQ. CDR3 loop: CASSFYGDFSNQPQHF. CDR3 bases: TGTGCCAGCAGCTTTTACGGTGACTTTAGCAATCAGCCCCAGCATTTT.

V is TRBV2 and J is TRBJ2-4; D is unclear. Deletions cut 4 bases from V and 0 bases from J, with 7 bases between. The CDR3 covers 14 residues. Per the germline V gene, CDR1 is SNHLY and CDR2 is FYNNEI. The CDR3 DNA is TGTGCCAGCAGTGTTAGCCTAGCCAAAAACATTCAGTACTTC. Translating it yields CASSVSLAKNIQYF.